This record covers a single T cell receptor beta chain. Antigen: not known. The V gene end was trimmed by 2 bases and the J gene end by 4 bases; junction bases not matched to a gene: 4. Germline CDR1 LNHDA, CDR2 SQIVND (reference sequence). This CDR3 is 15 amino acids long. This record belongs to a study of persistence of HIV-infected CD4 T cells. Study conclusions and caveats: TCR analyses could not target the rare provirus-carrying CMV-responding cells.

The immunoSEQ assay was version 4, run in survey mode. Each sample used up to 1 ug genomic DNA diluted to around 10 ng/uL. The protocol was immunoSEQ multiplex PCR, while the TCRdb copy is restricted to in-frame clones and leaves out a portion. The table has tens of thousands of clones, 88% seen once. This nonspecific control used anti-CD3/anti-CD28 bead stimulation of CD4+ T cells. Sorting of responding CD4+ T cells relied on upregulated CD40 ligand together with CD69. This clonotype originated in an adult woman with HIV who was CMV-seropositive. The sample consisted of CD4+ T cells sorted from PBMCs after roughly 18-hour stimulation, taken from a patient who received antiretroviral therapy. This sequence joins TRBV19 and TRBJ2-1; 8 bases match TRBD2. This CDR3 reads CASSISSGGYNEQFF. CDR3 coding DNA: TGTGCCAGTAGTATATCGAGCGGGGGTTACAATGAGCAGTTCTTC.